This T cell receptor (beta chain) was captured in a study of cytomegalovirus exposure and HLA in healthy donors. General study points: An analysis was carried out at a later point. It showed that HLA-associated TCR beta chains were more clonally expanded than equally common non-associated chains. Several top significant clusters appeared, in a later analysis, to be linked to common viral pathogens. Most TCRs appeared rarely, but some public TCRs recurred in many donors.

PCR was performed using 60 Vbeta and 13 Jbeta primers. Generated by immunoSEQ multiplex PCR, the TCRdb table keeps only in-frame clones and is missing some. The repertoire has some 150,000 clones, over 65% of them found once; the top ten carry 1.8%. The CDR3 covers 13 residues. Germline V gene data show CDR1 as MDHEN and CDR2 as SYDVKM. The V end lost 6 bases, the J end lost 7 bases, and 13 bases lay between the germline ends. This clone was observed a few times. Its specificity is not known. This chain uses TRBV28 with TRBJ1-5; a weak D match, TRBD1 (5 bases). The material sequenced was PBMCs. The receptor's source is a female donor in good health and CMV-seropositive. The CDR3 spells CASSPGLGQPQHF. The CDR3 DNA is TGTGCCAGCAGCCCAGGGCTGGGACAGCCCCAGCATTTT.